A selection of T cell receptor beta chains follows, all from one sample in a study of blood T cell repertoires in COVID-19. Sequencing was performed with immunoSEQ multiplex PCR; in TCRdb, only in-frame clones are kept and a portion is missing. The table lists around 140,000 clones, roughly four fifths of them singletons. The sequenced sample consisted of peripheral blood. The receptor source for this set is a woman aged 80 or older with active or convalescent COVID-19. Each CDR3 is given with its conserved first and last residue. The D gene is left open where the match is weak. Size is stated for part of the rows, as once, few or many counts, or as a class when the clone is expanded.

D: TRBD1
J: TRBJ1-6
V: TRBV2
size: NA
DNA: TGTGCCAGCAGAGGACAGGGGGCGGTGGATTCACCCCTCCACTTT
CDR3: CASRGQGAVDSPLHF

D: TRBD2
J: TRBJ2-7
V: TRBV27
size: NA
DNA: TGTGCCAGCACCTCACTTGGGCTAGCGGGGACTCCCGGGGAGCAGTACTTC
CDR3: CASTSLGLAGTPGEQYF

D: NA
J: TRBJ2-1
V: TRBV7-9
size: NA
DNA: TGTGCCAGCAGACTTTATCCCGGTCGGGATGAGCAGTTCTTC
CDR3: CASRLYPGRDEQFF

D: NA
J: TRBJ1-4
V: TRBV5-1
size: NA
DNA: TGCGCCAGCAGCCCTCAGTCCGCAACTAATGAAAAACTGTTTTTT
CDR3: CASSPQSATNEKLFF

D: TRBD1
J: TRBJ1-2
V: TRBV28
size: NA
DNA: TGTGCCAGCAGAATTCCCGGAACGGGACAGGTTTATGGCTACACCTTC
CDR3: CASRIPGTGQVYGYTF

D: NA
J: TRBJ1-1
V: TRBV19
size: NA
DNA: TGTGCCAGCAACACCATGAACACTGAAGCTTTCTTT
CDR3: CASNTMNTEAFF

D: TRBD1
J: TRBJ1-6
V: TRBV28
size: few
DNA: TGTGCCAGCAGTTTATCCTCCGGGACAGGGGGTGTACCCCTCCACTTT
CDR3: CASSLSSGTGGVPLHF

D: TRBD2
J: TRBJ2-3
V: TRBV12-5
size: NA
DNA: TGTGCTAGTGGTTCTGGGGACCTAGCGGGGGGCACAGATACGCAGTATTTT
CDR3: CASGSGDLAGGTDTQYF

D: NA
J: TRBJ1-1
V: TRBV19
size: NA
DNA: TGTGCCAGTGACAGAATAGGACAGTCCGGTACTGAAGCTTTCTTT
CDR3: CASDRIGQSGTEAFF

D: TRBD1
J: TRBJ1-1
V: TRBV7-8
size: NA
DNA: TGTGCCAGCAGCACCGGACCCAGGGGGTGGGACACTGAAGCTTTCTTT
CDR3: CASSTGPRGWDTEAFF

D: TRBD2
J: TRBJ2-4
V: TRBV9
size: NA
DNA: TGTGCCAGCAGCCCGGCTGGGGGACTAGCGGGGGGACTAGCCAAAAACATTCAGTACTTC
CDR3: CASSPAGGLAGGLAKNIQYF

D: NA
J: TRBJ2-5
V: TRBV11-3
size: NA
DNA: TGTGCCAGCAGCCCTGGACTGCAAGAGACCCAGTACTTC
CDR3: CASSPGLQETQYF

D: TRBD1
J: TRBJ2-7
V: TRBV2
size: NA
DNA: TGTGCCAGCAGTTTGACAGGGCTCGAGCAGTACTTC
CDR3: CASSLTGLEQYF

D: NA
J: TRBJ1-5
V: TRBV18
size: NA
DNA: TGTGCCAGCTCACCACAGGGAGGAAACAATCAGCCCCAGCATTTT
CDR3: CASSPQGGNNQPQHF

D: NA
J: TRBJ2-6
V: TRBV27
size: NA
DNA: TGTGCCAGCAAAGGGGCTGGGGCCAACGTCCTGACTTTC
CDR3: CASKGAGANVLTF

D: NA
J: TRBJ1-1
V: TRBV3-1/TRBV3-2
size: NA
DNA: TGTGCCAGCAGCCAAGATGTGGGAGGGTTCGACACTGAAGCTTTCTTT
CDR3: CASSQDVGGFDTEAFF

D: NA
J: TRBJ1-3
V: TRBV30
size: NA
DNA: TGTGCCTGGAGTAAGGGGCACAGGGTGGAGTTCTCTGGAAACACCATATATTTT
CDR3: CAWSKGHRVEFSGNTIYF

D: TRBD2
J: TRBJ2-3
V: TRBV2
size: NA
DNA: TGTGCCAGCAGGGAATCTACTAGACTAGCGCACAGCACAGATACGCAGTATTTT
CDR3: CASRESTRLAHSTDTQYF

D: TRBD1
J: TRBJ2-7
V: TRBV18
size: NA
DNA: TGTGCCAGCTCACCACCGACAGGGGTTACATACGAGCAGTACTTC
CDR3: CASSPPTGVTYEQYF

D: NA
J: TRBJ1-3
V: TRBV18
size: NA
DNA: TGTGCCAGCTCACCGGACAGCTCTGGAAACACCATATATTTT
CDR3: CASSPDSSGNTIYF

D: TRBD2
J: TRBJ2-7
V: TRBV27
size: NA
DNA: TGTGCCAGCAGTCGACTAGCGGGGGCCCACGAGCAGTACTTC
CDR3: CASSRLAGAHEQYF

D: NA
J: TRBJ2-2
V: TRBV5-4
size: few
DNA: TGTGCCAGCAGGAGCGGTCCCACCGGGGAGCTGTTTTTT
CDR3: CASRSGPTGELFF

D: NA
J: TRBJ1-5
V: TRBV5-6
size: NA
DNA: TGTGCCAGCAGCTTCGGGTTTAGCAATCAGCCCCAGCATTTT
CDR3: CASSFGFSNQPQHF

D: NA
J: TRBJ1-4
V: TRBV4-2
size: NA
DNA: TGTGCCAGCAGCTTACAGGATCAGGGTGAAAAACTGTTTTTT
CDR3: CASSLQDQGEKLFF

D: NA
J: TRBJ2-2
V: TRBV9
size: NA
DNA: TGTGCCAGCAGCCGAGGACGGGAAAGGGGGGAGCTGTTTTTT
CDR3: CASSRGRERGELFF

D: NA
J: TRBJ2-3
V: TRBV19
size: NA
DNA: TGTGCCAGTAGGTGGCGGAGCACAGATACGCAGTATTTT
CDR3: CASRWRSTDTQYF

D: NA
J: TRBJ1-6
V: TRBV2
size: once
DNA: TGTGCCAGCAGCGAGAACAATTCACCCCTCCACTTT
CDR3: CASSENNSPLHF

D: NA
J: TRBJ1-1
V: TRBV4-3
size: once
DNA: TGCGCCAGCAGCCAACAAACTGAGGTCGGCACTGAAGCTTTCTTT
CDR3: CASSQQTEVGTEAFF

D: TRBD1
J: TRBJ1-1
V: TRBV3-1/TRBV3-2
size: NA
DNA: TGTGCCAGCAGCCCCGGACAGGGGGCAGTTGAAGCTTTCTTT
CDR3: CASSPGQGAVEAFF

D: NA
J: TRBJ1-6
V: TRBV2
size: NA
DNA: TGTGCCAGCAGAGCAAGTAATAATTCACCCCTCCACTTT
CDR3: CASRASNNSPLHF

D: NA
J: TRBJ1-6
V: TRBV10-3
size: few
DNA: TGTGCCATCAGTGGATCTCTCGGTAGTTCACCCCTCCACTTT
CDR3: CAISGSLGSSPLHF

D: NA
J: TRBJ1-1
V: TRBV20-1
size: few
DNA: TGCAGTGCTAGTACTCGGGTAGGCACTGAAGCTTTCTTT
CDR3: CSASTRVGTEAFF

D: NA
J: TRBJ1-5
V: TRBV21-1
size: NA
DNA: TGTGCCAGCAGCAAATTCCCCACTTTGTGGCGGCGGGATCACATAGGACATAGCAATCAGCCCCAGCATTTT
CDR3: CASSKFPTLWRRDHIGHSNQPQHF

D: NA
J: TRBJ1-5
V: TRBV11-2
size: NA
DNA: TGTGCCAGCAGCTTAGGGACTCTCAATCAGCCCCAGCATTTT
CDR3: CASSLGTLNQPQHF

D: TRBD2
J: TRBJ2-3
V: TRBV10-3
size: NA
DNA: TGTGCCATCAGTGGGGAAGCGGGGGGGAGCACAGATACGCAGTATTTT
CDR3: CAISGEAGGSTDTQYF

D: NA
J: TRBJ1-1
V: TRBV6-6
size: NA
DNA: TGTGCCAGCAGTTACTCGATGGGGGGGGGCACTGAAGCTTTCTTT
CDR3: CASSYSMGGGTEAFF

D: NA
J: TRBJ1-2
V: TRBV28
size: NA
DNA: TGTGCCAGCAGTTATGAGGGCTATGGCTACACCTTC
CDR3: CASSYEGYGYTF

D: TRBD2
J: TRBJ2-1
V: TRBV3-1/TRBV3-2
size: NA
DNA: TGTGCCAGCAGCCAAGATCCAGCGGGGGGGCTGAATGAGCAGTTCTTC
CDR3: CASSQDPAGGLNEQFF

D: NA
J: TRBJ1-1
V: TRBV19
size: NA
DNA: TGTGCCACAAGACAGCGTCAGAACACTGAAGCTTTCTTT
CDR3: CATRQRQNTEAFF

D: NA
J: TRBJ2-1
V: TRBV7-9
size: few
DNA: TGTGCCAGCAGCCCGGACAGCTACAATGAGCAGTTCTTC
CDR3: CASSPDSYNEQFF

D: NA
J: TRBJ1-2
V: TRBV5-6
size: NA
DNA: TGTGCCAGCAGCTTGGGAACAGGGCTGGGCACCTTC
CDR3: CASSLGTGLGTF

D: NA
J: TRBJ1-2
V: TRBV6-6
size: NA
DNA: TGTGCCAGCAGTTCAGACAGCAACTATGGCTACACCTTC
CDR3: CASSSDSNYGYTF

D: TRBD1
J: TRBJ1-1
V: TRBV10-3
size: NA
DNA: TGTGCCATCAGTGAGTCGGAAGGGACAGGCACTGAAGCTTTCTTT
CDR3: CAISESEGTGTEAFF

D: NA
J: TRBJ2-7
V: TRBV7-8
size: NA
DNA: TGTGCCAGCAGCCCACAGACCCGTTCCTACGAGCAGTACTTC
CDR3: CASSPQTRSYEQYF

D: TRBD1
J: TRBJ1-2
V: TRBV27
size: NA
DNA: TGTGCCAGCCGACCGACAGGGTACTATGGCTACACCTTC
CDR3: CASRPTGYYGYTF

D: NA
J: TRBJ1-4
V: TRBV10-1
size: NA
DNA: TGCGCCAGCAGTGAGACAGGGAAAAATGAAAAACTGTTTTTT
CDR3: CASSETGKNEKLFF

D: NA
J: TRBJ2-3
V: TRBV19
size: NA
DNA: TGTGCCAGTAGTATCTCAGATACGCAGTATTTT
CDR3: CASSISDTQYF

D: NA
J: TRBJ2-7
V: TRBV18
size: few
DNA: TGTGCCAGCTCACCACCTTACTCCTACGAGCAGTACTTC
CDR3: CASSPPYSYEQYF

D: TRBD2
J: TRBJ2-3
V: TRBV30
size: NA
DNA: TGTGCCTGGAGTGCACAAATAGCGGGGAGTCGCTATACGCAGTATTTT
CDR3: CAWSAQIAGSRYTQYF

D: NA
J: TRBJ1-1
V: TRBV28
size: NA
DNA: TGTGCCAGCAGAAACGGGATTCGGAACACTGAAGCTTTCTTT
CDR3: CASRNGIRNTEAFF

D: TRBD1
J: TRBJ1-5
V: TRBV28
size: NA
DNA: TGTGCCAGCAGCATAGGACAGGGGGCTAGCCAGCCCCAGCATTTT
CDR3: CASSIGQGASQPQHF

D: NA
J: TRBJ1-2
V: TRBV2
size: NA
DNA: TGTGCCAGCAGTGAAGGGGGGGGCTGGGGCTATGGCTACACCTTC
CDR3: CASSEGGGWGYGYTF

D: NA
J: TRBJ2-5
V: TRBV6-6
size: NA
DNA: TGTGCCAGCACCCTGGTTGCGGGGGCCCAAGAGACCCAGTACTTC
CDR3: CASTLVAGAQETQYF

D: TRBD1
J: TRBJ1-3
V: TRBV19
size: NA
DNA: TGTGCCAGTAAAGCTCAGGGGGCTCTAGGAAACACCATATATTTT
CDR3: CASKAQGALGNTIYF

D: NA
J: TRBJ1-2
V: TRBV6-5
size: NA
DNA: TGTGCCAGCAGGAATAGGGAGGGCTACACCTTC
CDR3: CASRNREGYTF

D: TRBD1
J: TRBJ1-5
V: TRBV4-2
size: few
DNA: TGTGCCAGCAGCCAACACTCGACAGGGAGTCAGCCCCAGCATTTT
CDR3: CASSQHSTGSQPQHF

D: NA
J: TRBJ1-2
V: TRBV19
size: NA
DNA: TGTGCCAGTAGTAGAACAGGTACTGGCTACACCTTC
CDR3: CASSRTGTGYTF

D: NA
J: TRBJ2-7
V: TRBV2
size: NA
DNA: TGTGCCAGCAGTGAATACAGAACCTACGAGCAGTACTTC
CDR3: CASSEYRTYEQYF

D: NA
J: TRBJ1-1
V: TRBV19
size: few
DNA: TGTGCCAGTAGTAGGGAGGGGAAAAACACTGAAGCTTTCTTT
CDR3: CASSREGKNTEAFF

D: NA
J: TRBJ2-2
V: TRBV24-1
size: few
DNA: TGTGCCACCAGTGAGTACCACACAGACATCCCGAACACCGGGGAGCTGTTTTTT
CDR3: CATSEYHTDIPNTGELFF